The 15 T cell receptor beta chains given below trace back to one sample, sequenced in a study of cytomegalovirus exposure and HLA in healthy donors. The PCR contained 60 Vbeta and 13 Jbeta primers. Data came from immunoSEQ multiplex PCR; TCRdb stores just in-frame clones and leaves some out. The table has under 200,000 clones, around 75% seen once. The source material was PBMCs. These receptors all stem from a female donor in good health and CMV-seronegative.

V gene TRBV2 combines with J gene TRBJ1-6, with D possibly being TRBD1 (5 bases). Trimming removed 7 bases at V and 9 bases at J, with 16 bases between. This CDR3 region has 14 residues. Per germline, CDR1 SNHLY and CDR2 FYNNEI. The CDR3 DNA follows: TGTGCCAGCACGCCGCCAGGGCCGAGTTCACCCCTCCACTTT. Its translation: CASTPPGPSSPLHF.

This clone showed up just a few times. The chain couples TRBV27 to TRBJ2-7, with TRBD1 matching 8 bases. Germline V gene sequence: CDR1 MNHEY, CDR2 SMNVEV (reference sequence). CDR3 length: 13 residues. J was trimmed by 1 base and V by 8 bases; bases with no gene match: 4. CDR3 region: CASGQGPSYEQYF. The CDR3 DNA reads as TGTGCCAGCGGACAGGGACCATCCTACGAGCAGTACTTC.

A word on this clone: Other nucleotide sequences from this sample produce the same CDR3. CDR3 loop: CASSLGTADTQYF. As DNA, the CDR3 is TGTGCCAGCAGCCTGGGGACAGCAGATACGCAGTATTTT. This chain uses TRBV11-2 with TRBJ2-3, with TRBD1 matching over 7 bases. The V and J ends lost 5 bases and 4 bases, in that order; junction bases with no gene match: 3. The CDR3 sequence is 13 residues long. From germline, CDR1 is SGHAT and CDR2 FQNNGV.

The chain links TRBV28 to TRBJ2-7; a weak D match, TRBD1 (5 bases). The CDR3 is made up of 12 amino acids. Deletions cut 3 bases from V and 3 bases from J, with 6 bases between. Germline V gene sequence: CDR1 MDHEN, CDR2 SYDVKM. CDR3 in amino acids: CASSFQGYEQYF. The CDR3, as DNA: TGTGCCAGCAGTTTTCAGGGCTACGAGCAGTACTTC.

The genes are TRBV6-1 and TRBJ2-1; D is uncertain. V dropped 3 bases and J dropped 5 bases, with 8 bases sitting between them. The germline CDR1 and CDR2 sequences are MNHNS and SASEGT. The length of the CDR3 is 13 residues. CDR3 sequence: CASSDPGDNEQFF. The CDR3 DNA reads as TGTGCCAGCAGTGACCCAGGTGACAATGAGCAGTTCTTC.

The CDR3 spells CASTYRGDNEKLFF. As DNA, the CDR3 is TGTGCCAGCACATACAGGGGTGATAATGAAAAACTGTTTTTT. The V gene is TRBV7-9, the J gene TRBJ1-4; 7 nucleotides match TRBD1. J was trimmed by 4 bases and V by 7 bases; bases with no gene match: 6. CDR1 SEHNR and CDR2 FQNEAQ come from the germline V gene (reference sequence). The CDR3 extends over 14 amino acids.

V usage is TRBV7-2 and J usage is TRBJ2-5; TRBD1 matches 11 bases. The J call is uncertain, as TRBJ2-7 better fits the DNA end. Germline CDR1 reads SGHTA; CDR2 reads FQGNSA. There are 15 residues in the CDR3. The CDR3 spells CASSLGTGGVYEQYF. The CDR3 DNA sequence: TGTGCCAGCAGCTTAGGGACAGGGGGCGTCTACGAGCAGTACTTC.

The chain recombines TRBV19 with TRBJ2-1, with TRBD2 matching 8 bases. This CDR3 has 15 residues. Germline V gene lookup returns CDR1 LNHDA and CDR2 SQIVND (reference sequence). The ends lost 6 bases at V and 2 bases at J; junction bases unmatched: 6. The CDR3 sequence is CASRDRGGPYNEQFF. CDR3 in DNA: TGTGCCAGTAGGGACCGGGGGGGCCCCTACAATGAGCAGTTCTTC.

The chain links TRBV4-1 to TRBJ2-7; 7 bases line up with TRBD1. Per germline, CDR1 MGHRA and CDR2 YSYEKL. This CDR3 spans 18 amino acids. The ends lost 2 bases at V and 3 bases at J; junction bases unmatched: 16. DNA for the CDR3: TGCGCCAGCAGCCAAACCCCGTTAATGGACAGGAAGAGCTACGAGCAGTACTTC. It yields the protein CASSQTPLMDRKSYEQYF.

This sequence joins TRBV5-1 and TRBJ2-7, with D perhaps matching TRBD2 (5 bases). Trimming took off 5 bases at V and 2 bases at J, with 11 bases between the two ends. This CDR3 region has 13 residues. CDR1 is SGHRS and CDR2 is YFSETQ in the germline V gene. The CDR3 DNA follows: TGCGCCAGCAGAAGAACCGGGGCCTACGAGCAGTACTTC. Amino acid sequence: CASRRTGAYEQYF.

Remarks on this clone: Other DNA sequences in the sample encode the same CDR3. The V gene is TRBV4-3, the J gene TRBJ2-7; possibly TRBD1 for D (6 bases). The CDR3 is 12 residues long. Trimming took off 0 bases at V and 6 bases at J, with 6 bases between the two ends. CDR1 and CDR2 from the germline V gene are LGHNA and YSLEER. The CDR3 sequence: CASSQDRGEQYF. The CDR3 region has the DNA TGCGCCAGCAGCCAAGACAGGGGCGAGCAGTACTTC.

This clone was counted once. Other DNA sequences from this sample encode an identical CDR3 as well. This rearrangement joins TRBV30 to TRBJ1-5, with D uncertain. The V and J ends lost 0 bases and 0 bases respectively, with 6 bases between them. Looked up from germline, CDR1 is GTSNPN and CDR2 is SVGIG (reference sequence). The CDR3 has 14 residues. DNA of the CDR3: TGTGCCTGGAGTGTCGGTTATAGCAATCAGCCCCAGCATTTT. Its translation is CAWSVGYSNQPQHF.

This clone has a single count. This chain links TRBV7-2 with TRBJ1-1; D perhaps matches TRBD1 (5 bases). CDR1 is SGHTA, CDR2 FQGNSA, per germline. This CDR3 region has 16 residues. Trimming removed 0 bases from V and 4 bases from J, with 15 bases in between. DNA of the CDR3: TGTGCCAGCAGCTTAGCGTGGGGGGTCGCGGGCACTGAAGCTTTCTTT. As protein: CASSLAWGVAGTEAFF.

CDR3 loop: CASSMEGARSGELFF. In DNA form, the CDR3 reads TGTGCCAGTAGTATGGAAGGGGCGCGGAGCGGGGAGCTGTTTTTT. This chain joins TRBV19 and TRBJ2-2; D is perhaps TRBD1 (5 bases). V lost 3 bases, J lost 7 bases, and 15 bases lay in between. Germline V CDR1 and CDR2: LNHDA, SQIVND (reference sequence). The CDR3 runs to 15 residues. Full variable domain (outside the CDR3, taken from reference TRBV19 and TRBJ2-2): DGGITQSPKYLFRKEGQNVTLSCEQNLNHDAMYWYRQDPGQGLRLIYYSQIVNDFQKGDIAEGYSVSREKKESFPLTVTSAQKNPTAFYLCASSMEGARSGELFFGEGSRLTVL.

The chain joins TRBV7-9 to TRBJ1-5; TRBD1 matches 8 bases. The V segment lost 5 bases and the J segment 0 bases; nucleotides outside the gene matches: 3. Germline values: CDR1 SEHNR, CDR2 FQNEAQ (reference sequence). CDR3 length: 15 amino acids. In DNA, the CDR3 is TGTGCCAGCAGCAAGACAGGGGATAGCAATCAGCCCCAGCATTTT. It yields the protein CASSKTGDSNQPQHF.